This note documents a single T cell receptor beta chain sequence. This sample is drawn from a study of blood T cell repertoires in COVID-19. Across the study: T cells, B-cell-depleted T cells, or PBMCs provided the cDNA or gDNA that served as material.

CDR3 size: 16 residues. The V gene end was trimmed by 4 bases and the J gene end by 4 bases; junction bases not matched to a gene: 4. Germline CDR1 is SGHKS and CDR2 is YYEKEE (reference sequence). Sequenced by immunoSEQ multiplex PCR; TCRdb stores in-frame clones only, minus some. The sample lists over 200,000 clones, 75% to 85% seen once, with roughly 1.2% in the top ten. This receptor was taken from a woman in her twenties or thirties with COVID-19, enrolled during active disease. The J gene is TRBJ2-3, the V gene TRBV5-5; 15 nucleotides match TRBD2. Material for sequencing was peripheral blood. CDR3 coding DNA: TGTGCCAGCAGCCCGGGACTAGCGGGAGGTGCAGATACGCAGTATTTT. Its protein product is CASSPGLAGGADTQYF.